This is a list of T cell receptor beta chains from one sample in a study of PD-L1 blockade in urothelial cancer. The data were produced by immunoSEQ multiplex PCR, yet TCRdb's version contains in-frame clones alone and is incomplete. The data show nearly 45,000 clones, roughly 90% seen once. The material sequenced was PBMCs, taken around atezolizumab (anti-PD-L1) treatment. These receptors were taken from a donor aged 40 or over with urothelial cancer. Each CDR3 is given with its conserved first and last residue. The D gene is left open where the match is weak. The size of a clone is reported for some rows only, either as once, few or many, or as a class for expanded clones.

D	V	size	length	J	DNA	CDR3
TRBD1	TRBV6-5	.	16	TRBJ1-2	TGTGCCAGCAGTTACTCGGGGACAGGGGCGAGTTATGGCTACACCTTC	CASSYSGTGASYGYTF
.	TRBV18	.	17	TRBJ2-3	TGTGCCAGCTCACCTAAGAGACCCGGGTTTAGCACAGATACGCAGTATTTT	CASSPKRPGFSTDTQYF
TRBD2	TRBV6-1	few	12	TRBJ2-5	TGTGCCAGCGGGCGGGGGTGGGAGACCCAGTACTTC	CASGRGWETQYF
.	TRBV27	.	16	TRBJ2-5	TGTGCCAGCACCCGCAATCGGGGAGCACCCCAAGAGACCCAGTACTTC	CASTRNRGAPQETQYF
.	TRBV18	.	16	TRBJ2-2	TGTGCCAGCTCACCCCCGGCTAGGGGGGGCACCGGGGAGCTGTTTTTT	CASSPPARGGTGELFF
.	TRBV5-4	.	18	TRBJ2-6	TGTGCCAGCAGCCAGGGACAAGGGGCTCCTACTGGGGCCAACGTCCTGACTTTC	CASSQGQGAPTGANVLTF
.	TRBV5-8	.	11	TRBJ2-5	TGTGCCAGCAGCTCCTGGGTAGCGCAGTACTTC	CASSSWVAQYF
TRBD1	TRBV5-6	.	16	TRBJ1-4	TGTGCCAGCAGCTTTTGGACCGGGACAGGAATGGAAAAACTGTTTTTT	CASSFWTGTGMEKLFF
TRBD2	TRBV11-3	.	14	TRBJ2-3	TGTGCCAGCAGCTCCCCGGGGGGGTCGGATACGCAGTATTTT	CASSSPGGSDTQYF
.	TRBV28	.	14	TRBJ2-2	TGTGCCACCGCCCCGGTAGAGGTGTCCGGGGAGCTGTTTTTT	CATAPVEVSGELFF
.	TRBV6-5	.	13	TRBJ2-1	TGTGCCAGCCGAGGGGGGGGAAGGAATGAGCAGTTCTTC	CASRGGGRNEQFF
.	TRBV11-3	.	15	TRBJ1-1	TGTGCCAGCAGCTTAGGGCAGGGATATGCCACTGAAGCTTTCTTT	CASSLGQGYATEAFF
TRBD1	TRBV18	.	16	TRBJ1-3	TGTGCCAGCTCACCACCCGACAGGGTAGATGGAAACACCATATATTTT	CASSPPDRVDGNTIYF
.	TRBV11-1	.	12	TRBJ2-5	TGTGCCAGCAGCTTAGGGTCGGGACACCTAAACTTC	CASSLGSGHLNF
TRBD1	TRBV2	once	12	TRBJ1-2	TGTGCCAGCAGTACCTACGACAGGGGGTACACCTTC	CASSTYDRGYTF
TRBD1	TRBV7-2	.	14	TRBJ2-7	TGTGCCAGCAGCTTAGCGGACAGGGGCTACGAGCAGTACTTC	CASSLADRGYEQYF
TRBD1	TRBV7-7	.	15	TRBJ2-2	TGTGCTAGCAGCAGGGACAGGGGCGACACCGGGGAGCTGTTTTTT	CASSRDRGDTGELFF
TRBD1	TRBV7-2	.	13	TRBJ2-5	TGTGCCAGCAGCCCGGGACAGCAAGAGACCCAGTACTTC	CASSPGQQETQYF
TRBD1	TRBV10-3	.	15	TRBJ1-2	TGTGCCATCAGTGAGTCGGTGACAGGGACTCATGGCTACACCTTC	CAISESVTGTHGYTF
.	TRBV4-2	.	16	TRBJ2-1	TGTGCCAGCAGCCAGGAAGAGCGGAGCTCCTACAATGAGCAGTTCTTC	CASSQEERSSYNEQFF
.	TRBV15	.	14	TRBJ1-5	TGTGCCACCAGCAGGGGGAGGGACAATCAGCCCCAGCATTTT	CATSRGRDNQPQHF
TRBD1	TRBV13	.	16	TRBJ1-2	TGTGCCAGCAGCTTACCCCCGGACAGGGCCAACTATGGCTACACCTTC	CASSLPPDRANYGYTF
TRBD1	TRBV7-9	once	15	TRBJ2-2	TGTGCCAGCAGCCGCCGACAGGGGGCGTCCGGGGAGCTGTTTTTT	CASSRRQGASGELFF
.	TRBV7-3	.	15	TRBJ2-7	TGTGCCAGCAGCTTATGGGGGACTTCAACCTACGAGCAGTACTTC	CASSLWGTSTYEQYF
.	TRBV30	.	14	TRBJ1-1	TGTGCCGGAAGAACCGACAGTGGGCTCACTGAAGCTTTCTTT	CAGRTDSGLTEAFF
.	TRBV7-9	.	14	TRBJ1-5	TGTGCCAGCAGTAGACACGATAGCAATCAGCCCCAGCATTTT	CASSRHDSNQPQHF
TRBD2	TRBV7-6	.	17	TRBJ2-3	TGTGCCAGCAGCTCCTTGACTAGCGGGAGGACGCGAGATACGCAGTATTTT	CASSSLTSGRTRDTQYF
.	TRBV19	.	14	TRBJ2-7	TGTGCCAGTAGTATACGTGGTAGTTCCTACGAGCAGTACTTC	CASSIRGSSYEQYF
.	TRBV28	many	13	TRBJ1-5	TGTGCCACCCAACATCGGGGCAATCAGCCCCAGCATTTT	CATQHRGNQPQHF
.	TRBV7-2	.	14	TRBJ1-2	TGTGCCAGCAGCTTCCCAGGCGTTGACTATGGCTACACCTTC	CASSFPGVDYGYTF
.	TRBV7-2	.	14	TRBJ2-1	TGTGCCAGCAGCCGGGGGGCAACCTACAATGAGCAGTTCTTC	CASSRGATYNEQFF
TRBD1	TRBV19	.	19	TRBJ2-2	TGTGCCACCACCGGGGCTCTAGGGGGCCCCCAACGGGGCACCGGGGAGCTGTTTTTT	CATTGALGGPQRGTGELFF
TRBD2	TRBV5-4	once	18	TRBJ2-1	TGTGCCAGCAGCTTGATTGGGAGGGGATCTAGCTCCTACAATGAGCAGTTCTTC	CASSLIGRGSSSYNEQFF
.	TRBV9	.	14	TRBJ1-1	TGTGCCAGCACCCGTCTTGGGGGCAACACTGAAGCTTTCTTT	CASTRLGGNTEAFF
.	TRBV12-2	.	14	TRBJ2-7	TGTGCAAGTCGCTGCCCTAGCGGCCCCCTGGAGCAGTACTTC	CASRCPSGPLEQYF
.	TRBV6-6	.	13	TRBJ2-1	TGTGCCAGCTTACTTAGCTCCTACAATGAGCAGTTCTTC	CASLLSSYNEQFF
TRBD2	TRBV6-1	.	17	TRBJ2-2	TGTGCCAGCAGTGAACACACAGGACTAGCGGGCTGGGGGGAGCTGTTTTTT	CASSEHTGLAGWGELFF
TRBD2	TRBV13	.	15	TRBJ2-1	TGTGCCAGCAGCTATCTAGCGGGAGGGCGGTATGAGCAGTTCTTC	CASSYLAGGRYEQFF
TRBD1	TRBV5-8	.	13	TRBJ1-2	TGTGCCAGCAGCTTGACAGGGGCAGGCGGCTACACCTTC	CASSLTGAGGYTF
.	TRBV29-1	.	13	TRBJ2-3	TGCAGCGCTGGGAGGGGGAGGGCAGATACGCAGTATTTT	CSAGRGRADTQYF
.	TRBV5-1	.	13	TRBJ1-2	TGCGCCAGCGGGGAAGGGGCCAACTATGGCTACACCTTC	CASGEGANYGYTF
TRBD1	TRBV28	.	12	TRBJ1-2	TGTGCCAGCATGGGGACAGGTTTTGGCTACACCTTC	CASMGTGFGYTF
.	TRBV5-1	.	14	TRBJ2-2	TGCGCCAGCAGCTTGGGGCCACCCACCGGGGAGCTGTTTTTT	CASSLGPPTGELFF
.	TRBV4-2	.	14	TRBJ1-1	TGTGCCAGCAGCCTACAAGATATGGACACTGAAGCTTTCTTT	CASSLQDMDTEAFF
TRBD1	TRBV6-6	.	14	TRBJ2-5	TGTGCCAGCAGTCCCCTCGGACAGGGTGAGACCCAGTACTTC	CASSPLGQGETQYF
TRBD2	TRBV27	.	18	TRBJ2-3	TGTGCCAGCAGTTTAGGGGGACCCCACGGGCGGGGGACAGATACGCAGTATTTT	CASSLGGPHGRGTDTQYF
TRBD2	TRBV11-2	.	15	TRBJ2-1	TGTGCCAGCAGCCGTTGGGGGGGATCCTACAATGAGCAGTTCTTC	CASSRWGGSYNEQFF
.	TRBV18	once	15	TRBJ2-2	TGTGCCAGCTCAAACAGGGCCGGTTGGACCGGGGAGCTGTTTTTT	CASSNRAGWTGELFF
TRBD2	TRBV7-8	.	14	TRBJ2-3	TGTGCCAGCAGCTGGACTAGCGGGAGGGATACGCAGTATTTT	CASSWTSGRDTQYF
TRBD2	TRBV7-2	.	13	TRBJ2-1	TGTGCCAGCAGCTTAGGACGGGAGGGTGAGCAGTTCTTC	CASSLGREGEQFF
TRBD1	TRBV2	.	15	TRBJ1-1	TGTGCCAGCAGTGTAACGGGACAGGGTTTCACTGAAGCTTTCTTT	CASSVTGQGFTEAFF